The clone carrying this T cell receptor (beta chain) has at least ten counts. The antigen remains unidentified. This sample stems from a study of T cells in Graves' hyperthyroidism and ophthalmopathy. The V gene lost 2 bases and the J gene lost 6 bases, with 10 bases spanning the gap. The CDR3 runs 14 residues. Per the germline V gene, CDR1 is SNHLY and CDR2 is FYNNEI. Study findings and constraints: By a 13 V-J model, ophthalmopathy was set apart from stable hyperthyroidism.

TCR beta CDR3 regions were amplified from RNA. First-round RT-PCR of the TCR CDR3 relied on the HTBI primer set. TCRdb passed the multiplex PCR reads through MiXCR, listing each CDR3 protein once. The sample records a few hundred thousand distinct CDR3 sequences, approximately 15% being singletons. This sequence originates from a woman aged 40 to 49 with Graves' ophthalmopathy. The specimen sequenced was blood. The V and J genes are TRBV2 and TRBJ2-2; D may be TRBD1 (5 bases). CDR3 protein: CASSEQGSSGELFF. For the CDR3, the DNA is TGTGCCAGCAGTGAACAGGGTTCGTCCGGGGAGCTGTTTTTT.